Sequencing of this T cell receptor (beta chain) was carried out in a study of monozygotic twins with inflammatory bowel disease. Comment on this clonotype: Its antigen is unknown.

The input for each TCR library was around 3,400 ng of total RNA. The UMIs contained a 6-nucleotide sample barcode. They were added by template switching during cDNA synthesis. TCRdb reprocessed the 5' RACE reads, with one entry per CDR3 protein and no DNA. This table lists hundreds of thousands of distinct CDR3 sequences. Points from the study as a whole: Clonotype overlap with others was lower in IBD patients than in healthy twins, a difference that was greatest with disease activity.

The sequence was collected from a human donor with ulcerative colitis or Crohn's disease, or a healthy co-twin of an affected twin (not recorded which). The sample consisted of blood.

This CDR3 is CASSLVGGENSPLHF. The gene calls are TRBV5-1 and TRBJ1-6; TCRdb proposes TRBD1, but this gene call is untestable without DNA. The CDR3 covers 15 residues. Germline V CDR1 and CDR2: SGHRS, YFSETQ.